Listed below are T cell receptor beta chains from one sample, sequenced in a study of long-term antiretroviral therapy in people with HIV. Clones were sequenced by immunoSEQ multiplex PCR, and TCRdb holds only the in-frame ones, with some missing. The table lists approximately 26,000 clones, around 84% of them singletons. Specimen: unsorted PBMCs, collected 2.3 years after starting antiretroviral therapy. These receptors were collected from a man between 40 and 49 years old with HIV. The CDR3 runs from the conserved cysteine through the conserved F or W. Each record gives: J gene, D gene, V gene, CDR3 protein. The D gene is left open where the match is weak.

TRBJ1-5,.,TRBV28,CASSPRYSNQPQHF
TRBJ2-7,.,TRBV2,CASSEPGDGSYEQYF
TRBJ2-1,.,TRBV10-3,CAISADSTSYNEQFF
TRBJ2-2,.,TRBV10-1,CANPRTQESTGELFF
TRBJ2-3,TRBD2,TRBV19,CASRGTNAFGDTQYF
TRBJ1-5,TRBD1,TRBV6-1,CASSEGDRGQPQHF
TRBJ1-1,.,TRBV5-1,CASSFRELSLNTEAFF
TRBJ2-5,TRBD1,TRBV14,CASSPSFEGALGETQYF
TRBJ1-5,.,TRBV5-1,CASSLDGNQPQHF
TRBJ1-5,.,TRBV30,CAWSVGGSNQPQHF
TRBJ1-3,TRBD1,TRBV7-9,CASSVQGTGNTIYF
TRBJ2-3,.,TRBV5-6,CASSLVLTLLTDTQYF
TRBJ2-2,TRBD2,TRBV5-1,CASSSGLGANTGELFF
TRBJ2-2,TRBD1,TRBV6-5,CASSRDRTNTGELFF
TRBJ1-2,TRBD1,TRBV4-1,CASSLERGGNYGYTF
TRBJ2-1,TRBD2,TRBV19,CASSPGRGVSYNEQFF
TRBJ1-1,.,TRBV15,CATSRDLDSRAFF
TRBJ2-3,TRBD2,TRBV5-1,CASSLAAGGSTDTQYF
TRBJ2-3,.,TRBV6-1,CASSEYRTATDTQYF
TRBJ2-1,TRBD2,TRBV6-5,CASSGAGDNEQFF
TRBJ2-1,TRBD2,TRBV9,CASSVDGGRENEQFF
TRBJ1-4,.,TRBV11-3,CASSLDAGKGSEKLFF
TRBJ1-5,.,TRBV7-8,CASSLAVSSRANQPQHF
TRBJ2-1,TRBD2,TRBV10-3,CAISDPRLAGGLSYNEQFF
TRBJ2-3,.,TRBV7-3,CASSGGVGADTQYF
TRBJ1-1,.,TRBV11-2,CASSLYDSRNTEAFF
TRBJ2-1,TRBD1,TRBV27,CASSQDRAGFQFF
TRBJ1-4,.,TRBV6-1,CASSERGGRVTNEKLFF
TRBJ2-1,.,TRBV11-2,CASSFVQAPGQFF
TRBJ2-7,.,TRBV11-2,CASSPHYEQYF
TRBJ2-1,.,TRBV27,CASSRRTNYNEQFF
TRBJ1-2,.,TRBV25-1,CASSESAELYGYTF
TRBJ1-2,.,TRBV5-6,CASSLDRVIAGYTF
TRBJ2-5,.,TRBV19,CALSVQPQETQYF
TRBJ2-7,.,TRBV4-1,CASSQEASGFYEQYF
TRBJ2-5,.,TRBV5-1,CASSLVGQETQYF
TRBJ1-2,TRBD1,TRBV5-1,CASSLTNRNRGEGYTF
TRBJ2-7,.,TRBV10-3,CAISVRSSRILVYEQYF
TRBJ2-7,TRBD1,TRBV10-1,CASSEDGQGDVEF
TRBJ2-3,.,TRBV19,CASRQSSTDTQYF
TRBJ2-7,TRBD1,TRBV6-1,CASKRTGNYEQYF
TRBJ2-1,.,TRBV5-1,CASSLIGTLKFF
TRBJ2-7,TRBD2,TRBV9,CASSASGTAYEQYF
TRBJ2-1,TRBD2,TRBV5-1,CASSFRTSGDSYNEQFF
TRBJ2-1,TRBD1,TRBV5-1,CASSPLGQGGISSSYNEQFF
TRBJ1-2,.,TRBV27,CASRRPGYGYTF